A selection of T cell receptor beta chains follows, all from one sample in a study of blood T cell repertoires in COVID-19. Profiled with immunoSEQ multiplex PCR; TCRdb holds only in-frame clones, not every one. The table shows 25,000 to 35,000 clones, with around 90% occurring only once. What was sequenced was peripheral blood. These receptors were collected from a human donor in a cohort sampled during active COVID-19. CDR3s include the opening cysteine and the closing phenylalanine or tryptophan. The D gene is left open where the match is weak. Clone size appears in some rows only: once, few, many, or a class for an expanded clone.

>TRBJ2-3|.|.|TRBV6-5
CASTQTGSTDTQYF
TGTGCCAGTACCCAAACAGGGAGCACAGATACGCAGTATTTT
>TRBJ2-1|few|TRBD2|TRBV7-2
CASSPRIGGRIDEQFF
TGTGCCAGCAGCCCTCGTATTGGCGGGAGGATCGATGAGCAGTTCTTC
>TRBJ1-1|.|.|TRBV3-1/TRBV3-2
CASSQDLRNTEAFF
TGTGCCAGCAGCCAAGACCTCCGGAACACTGAAGCTTTCTTT
>TRBJ2-5|.|.|TRBV4-3
CASSQDTGAGETQYF
TGCGCCAGCAGCCAAGATACGGGAGCTGGCGAGACCCAGTACTTC
>TRBJ1-5|.|TRBD1|TRBV5-5
CASSLQGAAGNQPQHF
TGTGCCAGCAGCTTGCAGGGGGCTGCGGGCAATCAGCCCCAGCATTTT
>TRBJ2-1|.|.|TRBV5-5
CASSLAGGLAYNEQFF
TGTGCCAGCAGCTTGGCCGGGGGGCTTGCCTACAATGAGCAGTTCTTC
>TRBJ1-2|.|.|TRBV10-3
CAISPDRNYGYTF
TGTGCCATCAGTCCCGACAGGAATTATGGCTACACCTTC
>TRBJ1-1|.|.|TRBV10-3
CAISGEMNTEAFF
TGTGCCATCAGTGGTGAGATGAACACTGAAGCTTTCTTT
>TRBJ1-5|once|.|TRBV7-8
CASSLLLYRGYQPQHF
TGTGCCAGCAGCTTACTTTTATATAGGGGGTATCAGCCCCAGCATTTT
>TRBJ1-5|once|.|TRBV3-1/TRBV3-2
CASSEQVNQPQHF
TGTGCCAGCAGTGAACAGGTGAATCAGCCCCAGCATTTT
>TRBJ2-1|.|TRBD2|TRBV7-9
CASSFWLAGKDEQFF
TGTGCCAGCAGCTTTTGGCTAGCGGGGAAGGATGAGCAGTTCTTC
>TRBJ1-6|.|TRBD1|TRBV11-2
CASSLGGTGDSPLHF
TGTGCCAGCAGCTTAGGAGGGACAGGGGATTCACCCCTCCACTTT
>TRBJ1-2|.|.|TRBV13
CASSLGYGGGRYGYTF
TGTGCCAGCAGCTTAGGCTATGGGGGGGGCAGATATGGCTACACCTTC
>TRBJ1-1|.|.|TRBV19
CASSLDIFTEAFF
TGTGCCAGTAGTCTTGACATTTTCACTGAAGCTTTCTTT
>TRBJ1-1|.|.|TRBV3-1/TRBV3-2
CASSQDSGSEAFF
TGTGCCAGCAGCCAAGATTCAGGTTCGGAAGCTTTCTTT
>TRBJ1-5|.|.|TRBV21-1
CASSKATGLLLDRLNQPQHF
TGTGCCAGCAGCAAAGCCACTGGGTTACTTCTAGACAGACTTAATCAGCCCCAGCATTTT
>TRBJ1-6|.|TRBD1|TRBV2
CASSAVTGNSPLHF
TGTGCCAGCAGTGCTGTGACAGGGAATTCACCCCTCCACTTT
>TRBJ1-1|.|.|TRBV29-1
CSVDRVLNTEAFF
TGCAGCGTTGACAGGGTGCTGAACACTGAAGCTTTCTTT
>TRBJ2-1|.|TRBD2|TRBV5-4
CASSLAAGGPGNEQFF
TGTGCCAGCAGCTTGGCTGCGGGAGGGCCGGGCAATGAGCAGTTCTTC
>TRBJ1-6|once|.|TRBV7-2
CASSPDSYSYNSPLHF
TGTGCCAGCAGCCCGGACAGCTACTCCTATAATTCACCCCTCCACTTT
>TRBJ2-1|.|.|TRBV6-5
CASSYHRMSYNEQFF
TGTGCCAGCAGTTACCATAGAATGTCATACAATGAGCAGTTCTTC
>TRBJ1-3|.|TRBD1|TRBV7-7
CASSLLPGTAAGNTIYF
TGTGCTAGCAGCTTACTCCCCGGGACAGCGGCTGGAAACACCATATATTTT
>TRBJ2-1|.|.|TRBV12-3/TRBV12-4
CASSQLNEQFF
TGTGCCAGCAGTCAACTCAATGAGCAGTTCTTC
>TRBJ1-1|.|.|TRBV7-8
CASSLGGMNTEAFF
TGTGCCAGCAGCTTAGGAGGAATGAACACTGAAGCTTTCTTT
>TRBJ2-1|.|TRBD2|TRBV6-5
CASRPGTSGSSEQFF
TGTGCCAGCAGACCCGGGACTAGCGGGAGTAGTGAGCAGTTCTTC
>TRBJ2-5|.|.|TRBV7-9
CASSLASGWETQYF
TGTGCCAGCAGCTTAGCCAGCGGTTGGGAGACCCAGTACTTC
>TRBJ2-1|.|TRBD2|TRBV11-2
CASSLGLAGGVYEQFF
TGTGCCAGCAGCTTAGGTCTGGCGGGAGGGGTCTATGAGCAGTTCTTC
>TRBJ1-1|.|TRBD1|TRBV4-2
CASRLDRDSTEAFF
TGTGCCAGCAGACTGGACAGGGATAGCACTGAAGCTTTCTTT
>TRBJ2-5|.|TRBD2|TRBV7-2
CASSLGLAGGLKTQYF
TGTGCCAGCAGCTTAGGACTAGCGGGGGGTCTAAAGACCCAGTACTTC
>TRBJ2-3|.|.|TRBV7-3
CASSLGLTDTQYF
TGTGCCAGCAGCTTAGGGCTGACAGATACGCAGTATTTT
>TRBJ2-1|once|.|TRBV18
CASTISPQVNEQFF
TGTGCCAGCACCATAAGTCCTCAGGTCAATGAGCAGTTCTTC
>TRBJ2-1|few|.|TRBV7-9
CASSLLVLANEQFF
TGTGCCAGCAGCTTATTAGTGCTAGCGAATGAGCAGTTCTTC
>TRBJ2-1|.|.|TRBV29-1
CSVRGGTGYNEQFF
TGCAGCGTCAGGGGCGGTACGGGGTACAATGAGCAGTTCTTC
>TRBJ2-3|.|TRBD1|TRBV19
CASRGQGSFGTDTQYF
TGTGCCAGTAGAGGACAGGGGTCGTTCGGAACAGATACGCAGTATTTT
>TRBJ1-2|few|.|TRBV7-2
CASSSLRGEGYTF
TGTGCCAGCAGCTCCCTCCGGGGGGAGGGCTACACCTTC